The 6 T cell receptor beta chains given below trace back to one sample, sequenced in a study of regulatory T cells in long-lasting Graves disease. Time point specified: persistent/refractory GD, antithyroid drugs over 5 years with positive TRAb. Scientists built the TCR library using RNA that was extracted from PBMCs. Library construction for TCR beta used iRepertoire HTBI primers and Arm-PCR of CDR3 regions. TCRdb re-called the multiplex PCR reads through MiXCR, storing one row per CDR3 protein. Here the sample spans under 500,000 distinct CDR3 sequences, around 20% being singletons. This specimen was peripheral blood mononuclear cells (PBMCs), taken when the disease was refractory, from a patient treated with antithyroid drugs. The receptor set was obtained from a female donor with Graves disease.

CDR3 amino acids: CSVRRTSTDTQYF. For the CDR3, the DNA is TGCAGCGTTAGGCGTACTAGCACAGATACGCAGTATTTT. V is TRBV29-1 and J is TRBJ2-3; D is unclear. Trimming removed 5 bases from V and 0 bases from J, with 9 bases in between. Germline-derived CDR1 and CDR2 are SQVTM and ANQGSEA. The CDR3 consists of 13 residues.

This clonotype was observed at least ten times. The chain couples TRBV28 to TRBJ2-7; 8 positions match TRBD1. V lost 6 bases to trimming and J lost 6 bases; unmatched junction nucleotides: 13. Germline V gene sequence: CDR1 MDHEN, CDR2 SYDVKM. The CDR3 extends over 15 amino acids. The CDR3 loop reads CASSRQQGQGPEQYF. The CDR3 coding sequence is TGTGCCAGCAGCCGACAACAAGGACAGGGCCCCGAGCAGTACTTC.

The V call is TRBV29-1, the J call TRBJ1-1; no reliable D call. Germline loops: CDR1 SQVTM, CDR2 ANQGSEA. The V and J ends lost 5 bases and 6 bases respectively, with 10 bases between them. The CDR3 is 11 residues long. CDR3: CSVYDGAEAFF. The CDR3 DNA follows: TGCAGCGTTTACGATGGGGCTGAAGCTTTCTTT.

This clonotype has only one observation. The V call is TRBV7-9, the J call TRBJ2-2; possibly TRBD2 for D (6 bases). V was pared by 4 bases and J by 7 bases, with 7 bases between. The germline gives CDR1 SEHNR, CDR2 FQNEAQ (reference sequence). CDR3 size: 12 residues. The CDR3 region is CASSSGVGELFF. As DNA, the CDR3 is TGTGCCAGCAGCTCGGGGGTCGGGGAGCTGTTTTTT.

V and J are TRBV7-2 and TRBJ2-5; maybe TRBD2 (6 bases). The CDR3 contains 16 residues. Germline values: CDR1 SGHTA, CDR2 FQGNSA. Trimming left V 5 bases short and J 2 bases short, with 18 bases between. The CDR3 sequence: CASSPRGSGLQETQYF. DNA of the CDR3: TGTGCCAGCAGCCCCCGAGGTAGCGGACTTCAAGAGACCCAGTACTTC.

The genes are TRBV7-6 and TRBJ2-7, with 7 bases identical to TRBD2. The CDR3 has 14 residues. Germline loops: CDR1 SGHVS, CDR2 FNYEAQ. V dropped 4 bases and J dropped 3; count of bases not matched to a gene: 6. CDR3 sequence (DNA): TGTGCCAGCAGCTCCCGGGACTATCTCTACGAGCAGTACTTC. The encoded protein is CASSSRDYLYEQYF.